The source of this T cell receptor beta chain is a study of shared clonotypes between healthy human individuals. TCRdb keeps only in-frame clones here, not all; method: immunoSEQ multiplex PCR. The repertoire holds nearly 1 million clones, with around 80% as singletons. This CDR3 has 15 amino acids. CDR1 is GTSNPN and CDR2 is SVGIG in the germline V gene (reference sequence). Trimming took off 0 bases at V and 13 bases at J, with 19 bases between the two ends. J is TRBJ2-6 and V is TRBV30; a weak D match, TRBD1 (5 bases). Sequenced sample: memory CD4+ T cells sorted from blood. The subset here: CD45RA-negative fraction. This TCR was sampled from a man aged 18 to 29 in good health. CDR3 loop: CAWSVRTGVLGVLTF. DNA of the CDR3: TGTGCCTGGAGTGTACGTACAGGCGTTTTGGGGGTCCTGACTTTC.